One and the same sample provided the 22 T cell receptor beta chains below, sequenced in a study of CD8 T cells in ankylosing spondylitis. Points from the study as a whole: For ankylosing spondylitis blood, a TCR beta motif of seven to nine highly homologous variants appeared characteristic.

TCRdb ran MiXCR on the 5' RACE reads and lists one entry per CDR3 protein. The sample yields around 130,000 distinct CDR3 sequences, 17% seen once. These TCRs' antigens remain unknown. Sequencing used blood, either unsorted or a sorted T cell fraction (not recorded which). These receptor sequences come from a male donor with ankylosing spondylitis.

Only one count was recorded for this clonotype. This chain joins TRBV27 and TRBJ2-3, with a tentative D call TRBD2 (6 bases). Trimming shortened V by 6 bases and J by 0 bases, and 16 bases separated the two germline ends. The germline gives CDR1 MNHEY, CDR2 SMNVEV (reference sequence). The CDR3 is made up of 16 amino acids. CDR3 loop: CASRNNIAASTDTQYF. CDR3 nucleotides: TGTGCCAGCAGGAATAATATAGCGGCTAGCACAGATACGCAGTATTTT.

CDR3: CASSFLGINSPLHF. CDR3 DNA: TGTGCCAGCAGTTTCCTCGGGATAAATTCACCCCTCCACTTT. V and J are TRBV28 and TRBJ1-6; D is uncertain. CDR3 size: 14 residues. Trimming pared 3 bases from V and 7 bases from J, leaving 10 bases between. Germline values: CDR1 MDHEN, CDR2 SYDVKM.

This clonotype was seen more than once but under ten times. V is TRBV24-1 and J is TRBJ1-5; D may be TRBD1 (5 bases). V shed 2 bases and J shed 7 bases, with 8 bases lying between them. Germline V lookup: CDR1 KGHDR, CDR2 SFDVKD. This CDR3 has 13 residues. Written as DNA, the CDR3 is TGTGCCACCAGTGATTCCAGGGAACAGCCCCAGCATTTT. Protein: CATSDSREQPQHF.

A few counts support this clonotype. The chain joins TRBV4-2 to TRBJ2-5, with 10 bases identical to TRBD2. After removal of 4 bases from V and 3 bases from J, the junction contained 2 bases not matched to a gene. Per the germline V gene, CDR1 is LGHNA and CDR2 is YNFKEQ. CDR3 length: 14 amino acids. CDR3 region: CASSPLAGKETQYF. The CDR3 DNA is TGTGCCAGCAGCCCACTAGCGGGGAAAGAGACCCAGTACTTC.

This clonotype was observed a few times. This chain joins TRBV9 and TRBJ2-1, with 14 nucleotides matching TRBD2. This CDR3 has 16 amino acids. Germline V gene lookup returns CDR1 SGDLS and CDR2 YYNGEE. V was clipped by 0 bases and J by 8 bases; unmatched bases: 4. For the CDR3, the DNA is TGTGCCAGCAGCGTAGGGACTAGCGGGAGGATGGATGAGCAGTTCTTC. Translated: CASSVGTSGRMDEQFF.

This clonotype was seen at least ten times. The chain links TRBV9 to TRBJ1-2; the match to TRBD1 covers 8 bases. The CDR3 extends over 14 amino acids. Germline V CDR1 and CDR2: SGDLS, YYNGEE. V gave up 4 bases and J gave up 6 bases; unmatched junction bases: 8. CDR3 amino acids: CASSLRQGIDGYTF. The CDR3 coding sequence is TGTGCCAGCAGCTTAAGACAGGGGATCGATGGCTACACCTTC.

There are a few counts of this clonotype. As DNA, the CDR3 is TGTGCCATCCGAGAGAGAGCGGGAGTGAACGATACGCAGTATTTT. Its translation is CAIRERAGVNDTQYF. V gene TRBV10-3 combines with J gene TRBJ2-3; 8 bases agree with TRBD2. Looked up from germline, CDR1 is ENHRY and CDR2 is SYGVKD. The CDR3 sequence is 15 residues long. V gave up 8 bases and J gave up 6 bases; unmatched junction bases: 13.

The genes are TRBV2 and TRBJ2-3, with D hard to call. V shed 7 bases and J shed 6 bases, with 14 bases lying between them. From germline, CDR1 is SNHLY and CDR2 FYNNEI. The CDR3 sequence is 13 residues long. The CDR3, as DNA: TGTGCCAGCAAGGTAGCATATCGCGATACGCAGTATTTT. Encoded protein: CASKVAYRDTQYF. Based on the CDR3 plus reference TRBV2 and TRBJ2-3, the full variable domain is EPEVTQTPSHQVTQMGQEVILRCVPISNHLYFYWYRQILGQKVEFLVSFYNNEISEKSEIFDDQFSVERPDGSNFTLKIRSTKLEDSAMYFCASKVAYRDTQYFGPGTRLTVL.

This clonotype has more than one count but fewer than ten. This sequence joins TRBV29-1 and TRBJ1-2; no clear D. CDR1 is SQVTM, CDR2 ANQGSEA, per germline. There are 11 residues in the CDR3. V lost 5 bases, J lost 1 base, and 5 bases lay in between. In nucleotides, the CDR3 is TGCAGCGTTTCCTATAACTATGGCTACACCTTC. It is translated as CSVSYNYGYTF.

This clonotype was recorded many times. The chain is built from TRBV24-1 and TRBJ2-3, with D possibly matching TRBD2 (7 bases). Germline-derived CDR1 and CDR2 are KGHDR and SFDVKD. The CDR3 covers 15 residues. The germline V and J ends were trimmed by 7 bases and 2 bases, with 15 bases remaining between them. DNA of the CDR3: TGTGCCACCAGCGGGGGGACACTCGACACAGATACGCAGTATTTT. Translation gives CATSGGTLDTDTQYF.

The CDR3 reads CATGPGVTGELFF. CDR3 bases: TGTGCCACCGGCCCGGGGGTCACCGGGGAGCTGTTTTTT. V is TRBV24-1 and J is TRBJ2-2; possible D gene TRBD2, 6 bases. Per germline, CDR1 KGHDR and CDR2 SFDVKD. The CDR3 sequence is 13 residues long. V gave up 9 bases and J gave up 4 bases, with 11 bases separating them.

V is TRBV5-1 and J is TRBJ2-7, with D tentatively TRBD1 (7 bases). V was shortened by 0 bases and J by 2 bases, with 12 bases between the two germline ends. CDR3 length: 15 amino acids. Germline lookup yields CDR1 SGHRS and CDR2 YFSETQ. CDR3 in amino acids: CASSLAGDRAYEQYF. For the CDR3, the DNA is TGCGCCAGCAGCTTGGCGGGGGACAGAGCCTACGAGCAGTACTTC.

V usage is TRBV4-2 and J usage is TRBJ2-1, with 11 bases lining up with TRBD2. CDR1 LGHNA and CDR2 YNFKEQ come from the germline V gene. This CDR3 contains 17 residues. V shed 0 bases, J shed 5 bases, and the junction held 6 bases outside the gene matches. Here the CDR3 reads CASSQDLAGGPHNEQFF. The CDR3 bases are TGTGCCAGCAGCCAAGATTTAGCGGGAGGGCCCCACAATGAGCAGTTCTTC.

This clonotype was observed a handful of times. This chain joins TRBV20-1 and TRBJ2-1; 9 nucleotides agree with TRBD2. Per the germline V gene, CDR1 is DFQATT and CDR2 is SNEGSKA (reference sequence). The V and J ends lost 0 bases and 7 bases, in that order; junction bases with no gene match: 7. The CDR3 is made up of 15 amino acids. The CDR3 is CSARESGTSRNEQFF. The CDR3 nucleotides read TGCAGTGCTAGAGAATCCGGGACTAGCCGGAATGAGCAGTTCTTC.

This clonotype was picked up a small number of times. The chain couples TRBV9 to TRBJ2-3; D is possibly TRBD1 (6 bases). CDR3 length: 16 residues. Trimming left V 4 bases short and J 5 bases short, with 20 bases between. CDR1 SGDLS and CDR2 YYNGEE come from the germline V gene. CDR3: CASSPRRTEILDTQYF. The CDR3 coding sequence is TGTGCCAGCAGCCCCCGGAGGACAGAAATTTTAGATACGCAGTATTTT.

This rearrangement joins TRBV28 to TRBJ2-5; a possible D gene is TRBD2 (6 bases). Germline V gene lookup returns CDR1 MDHEN and CDR2 SYDVKM. The V end was cut by 7 bases, the J end by 5 bases, with 14 bases between. This CDR3 comprises 13 residues. The CDR3 here is CASIIPGEETQYF. CDR3 DNA sequence: TGTGCCAGCATTATCCCGGGGGAGGAGACCCAGTACTTC.

This clonotype was counted ten times or more. The gene calls are TRBV7-8 and TRBJ2-7; perhaps D is TRBD1 or TRBD2 (6 bases each). Germline V gene data show CDR1 as SGHVS and CDR2 as FQNEAQ. CDR3 length equals 14 residues. Between the trimmed V and J ends, which lost 2 bases and 3 bases, there was a span of 11 bases. CDR3 sequence: CASSLIGGNYEQYF. The CDR3 coding sequence is TGTGCCAGCAGCTTAATAGGGGGGAACTACGAGCAGTACTTC.

This clonotype has at least ten counts. The chain couples TRBV29-1 to TRBJ2-1; 10 positions agree with TRBD2. Germline trimming cut 6 bases from V and 7 bases from J; bases unmatched to any gene: 6. Germline-derived CDR1 and CDR2 are SQVTM and ANQGSEA. This CDR3 comprises 13 residues. The CDR3 bases are TGCAGCGTGGGACTAGCGAGGGGTAATGAGCAGTTCTTC. As protein: CSVGLARGNEQFF.

The chain recombines TRBV6-1 with TRBJ1-1; D gene uncertain. V lost 5 bases, J lost 6 bases, and 13 bases lay in between. Germline CDR1 MNHNS, CDR2 SASEGT. The CDR3 loop spans 13 amino acids. The CDR3 region is CASSPFGEAEAFF. The CDR3 nucleotides are TGTGCCAGCAGTCCTTTCGGGGAGGCTGAAGCTTTCTTT.

The chain uses TRBV28 and TRBJ2-2; tentatively, D is TRBD1 (6 bases). V gave up 3 bases and J gave up 7 bases, with 12 bases separating them. The V gene's germline CDR1 is MDHEN and CDR2 SYDVKM. The CDR3 runs 14 residues. The CDR3 nucleotides are TGTGCCAGCAGTTTCTACAGGGATAGCGGGGAGCTGTTTTTT. Translation: CASSFYRDSGELFF. The full variable domain, in which reference TRBV28 and TRBJ2-2 provide the parts outside the CDR3, is DVKVTQSSRYLVKRTGEKVFLECVQDMDHENMFWYRQDPGLGLRLIYFSYDVKMKEKGDIPEGYSVSREKKERFSLILESASTNQTSMYLCASSFYRDSGELFFGEGSRLTVL.

This clonotype was detected many times. The J gene is TRBJ2-7, the V gene TRBV29-1; D is perhaps TRBD2 (5 bases). In germline, CDR1 is SQVTM, CDR2 ANQGSEA. Trimming stripped 5 bases from V and 1 base from J, with 12 bases between. The CDR3 runs to 13 residues. Here the CDR3 reads CSVKTGISYEQYF. The DNA for the CDR3 is TGCAGCGTTAAAACGGGGATATCCTACGAGCAGTACTTC.

In its sample, this clonotype was seen a few times. This chain joins TRBV9 and TRBJ1-2; 7 bases line up with TRBD1. After removal of 4 bases from V and 0 bases from J, the junction contained 3 bases not matched to a gene. Per the germline V gene, CDR1 is SGDLS and CDR2 is YYNGEE. The CDR3 has 14 amino acids. DNA for the CDR3: TGTGCCAGCAGCACAGGGACAGCTAACTATGGCTACACCTTC. Translation gives CASSTGTANYGYTF.